This section outlines one T cell receptor (beta chain) sequence together with its context. V dropped 6 bases and J dropped 3; count of bases not matched to a gene: 9. The length of the CDR3 is 17 residues. The germline gives CDR1 MGHDK, CDR2 SYGVNS. TCRdb's table, derived via immunoSEQ multiplex PCR, lists solely in-frame clones and lacks some. The top ten clones hold under 6.5% of a sample with about 98,000 clones, about 85% of them seen once. Seattle researchers signed up patients amid active infection and tracked them longitudinally. These data come from a study of blood T cell repertoires in COVID-19.

The chain is built from TRBV25-1 and TRBJ2-1, with 12 bases fitting TRBD2. The sample was peripheral blood. The clonotype comes from a woman in her forties or fifties with COVID-19, enrolled during active disease. CDR3 region: CASSRGLAGNDYNEQFF. Here the CDR3 DNA reads TGTGCCAGCAGCAGAGGACTAGCGGGGAATGACTACAATGAGCAGTTCTTC.